This entry lists 22 T cell receptor beta chains sequenced from one sample in a study of identical twins. Using its own MiXCR run on the 5' RACE reads, TCRdb lists one record per CDR3 protein. The sample carries approximately 220,000 distinct CDR3 sequences, approximately 8.3% recorded once. In addition, the sample was reused for a study of yellow fever vaccine responses in identical twins.

The sequenced sample was memory (CD45RO+) T cells sorted from blood. The receptor set was obtained from a woman aged 18-35 years in good health.

This clonotype turned up a few times. The J gene is TRBJ2-7, the V gene TRBV27, with D perhaps TRBD1 or TRBD2 (6 bases each). V was pared by 4 bases and J by 0 bases, with 13 bases between. Germline values: CDR1 MNHEY, CDR2 SMNVEV (reference sequence). The CDR3 loop spans 15 amino acids. The CDR3 DNA reads TGTGCCAGCAGTTACCGGGAGACAGGCTCCTACGAGCAGTACTTC. Translation gives CASSYRETGSYEQYF.

This sequence joins TRBV6-1 and TRBJ1-1, with a possible D match to TRBD1 (6 bases). V was pared by 10 bases and J by 1 base, with 16 bases between. Germline loops: CDR1 MNHNS, CDR2 SASEGT. The CDR3 spans 14 residues. The CDR3 DNA sequence: TGTGCCACCATCCCAGGGACACCGAACACTGAAGCTTTCTTT. Its protein product is CATIPGTPNTEAFF.

A few counts support this clonotype. The gene calls are TRBV19 and TRBJ2-3, with no clear D. The length of the CDR3 is 14 residues. Germline V gene sequence: CDR1 LNHDA, CDR2 SQIVND (reference sequence). Trimming stripped 7 bases from V and 4 bases from J, with 15 bases between. CDR3 amino acids: CASNPSGSPDTQYF. For the CDR3, the DNA is TGTGCCAGTAACCCTAGTGGTTCCCCAGATACGCAGTATTTT.

This clonotype was recorded many times. The chain recombines TRBV20-1 with TRBJ2-7; possibly TRBD2 for D (5 bases). Germline values: CDR1 DFQATT, CDR2 SNEGSKA (reference sequence). V shed 0 bases and J shed 4 bases, with 13 bases lying between them. The CDR3 is made up of 14 amino acids. Here the CDR3 DNA reads TGCAGTGCTAGAGAAGCTGGAGGAAAATACGAGCAGTACTTC. Translation: CSAREAGGKYEQYF.

This clonotype was detected ten times or more. The J gene is TRBJ2-7, the V gene TRBV20-1; possible D gene TRBD2, 6 bases. Trimming removed 2 bases from V and 2 bases from J, with 13 bases in between. From germline, CDR1 is DFQATT and CDR2 SNEGSKA (reference sequence). The CDR3 is 14 amino acids. The CDR3 coding sequence is TGCAGTGCTAGAATTCATAGCGGTACCTACGAGCAGTACTTC. Translating gives CSARIHSGTYEQYF.

V is TRBV11-1 and J is TRBJ2-2; tentatively, D is TRBD2 (5 bases). The germline V gene encodes CDR1 SGHAT and CDR2 FQDESV (reference sequence). The CDR3 has 15 amino acids. The V end was cut by 2 bases, the J end by 4 bases, with 11 bases between. This CDR3 is CASSLTAGVTGELFF. The CDR3 nucleotides are TGTGCCAGCAGCTTAACAGCCGGGGTCACCGGGGAGCTGTTTTTT.

This clonotype was recorded many times. The V call is TRBV7-2, the J call TRBJ2-5, with a weak D call TRBD2 (6 bases). Germline CDR1 is SGHTA and CDR2 is FQGNSA. CDR3 length: 16 amino acids. Trimming removed 5 bases at V and 5 bases at J, with 21 bases between. CDR3 region: CASSLRMGGAGETQYF. The CDR3 DNA is TGTGCCAGCAGCCTTAGGATGGGAGGCGCGGGGGAGACCCAGTACTTC.

The chain couples TRBV5-1 to TRBJ2-3, with 8 bases lining up with TRBD1. Unmatched junction bases numbered 5, after V lost 1 base and J lost 1 base. Germline loops: CDR1 SGHRS, CDR2 YFSETQ. This CDR3 region has 16 residues. The CDR3 coding sequence is TGCGCCAGCAGCTTGAAAGCGACAGGGGGCACAGATACGCAGTATTTT. Amino acid sequence: CASSLKATGGTDTQYF. Full variable domain (rest looked up from reference TRBV5-1 and TRBJ2-3): KAGVTQTPRYLIKTRGQQVTLSCSPISGHRSVSWYQQTPGQGLQFLFEYFSETQRNKGNFPGRFSGRQFSNSRSEMNVSTLELGDSALYLCASSLKATGGTDTQYFGPGTRLTVL.

This clonotype appeared many times. The chain employs TRBV7-2 and TRBJ1-5; 8 positions match TRBD1. Germline CDR1 reads SGHTA; CDR2 reads FQGNSA. The CDR3 spans 15 residues. V lost 5 bases and J lost 3; bases outside the gene matches: 6. The CDR3 protein is CASSTRTGHNQPQHF. The CDR3 nucleotides read TGTGCCAGCAGCACTCGGACAGGGCACAATCAGCCCCAGCATTTT. The variable domain in full, completed from reference TRBV7-2 and TRBJ1-5, reads GAGVSQSPSNKVTEKGKDVELRCDPISGHTALYWYRQSLGQGLEFLIYFQGNSAPDKSGLPSDRFSAERTGGSVSTLTIQRTQQEDSAVYLCASSTRTGHNQPQHFGDGTRLSIL.

This clonotype was counted ten times or more. The rearrangement uses TRBV4-3 and TRBJ2-1, with TRBD2 identical over 7 bases. The junction had 10 bases not matched to a gene; V was cut back by 4 bases and J by 1 base. Germline V lookup: CDR1 LGHNA, CDR2 YSLEER. The CDR3 is made up of 17 amino acids. In DNA, the CDR3 is TGCGCCAGCAGCCGCTCCTGGGGGGGGGGATCCTACAATGAGCAGTTCTTC. The encoded protein is CASSRSWGGGSYNEQFF.

This clonotype turned up a few times. DNA of the CDR3: TGCGCCAGCAGCCAAGGAGACAGGGGGTACAACAATGAGCAGTTCTTC. This gives the protein CASSQGDRGYNNEQFF. V is TRBV4-3 and J is TRBJ2-1; the match to TRBD1 covers 9 bases. This CDR3 region has 16 residues. The V gene's germline CDR1 is LGHNA and CDR2 YSLEER. V trimming: 1 base; J trimming: 5 bases; junction bases outside the gene matches: 6.

This clonotype has at least ten counts. The CDR3 DNA reads as TGCAGTGCTAGAGATTGGGGCGGGAGGAGCTCCTACGAGCAGTACTTC. Its translation: CSARDWGGRSSYEQYF. V gene TRBV20-1 combines with J gene TRBJ2-7; TRBD2 matches at 8 bases. CDR1 is DFQATT and CDR2 is SNEGSKA in the germline V gene (reference sequence). The junction had 7 bases not matched to a gene; V was cut back by 0 bases and J by 0 bases. This CDR3 has 16 amino acids.

The chain carries TRBV11-3 and TRBJ2-5; 7 bases map to TRBD2. V lost 2 bases, J lost 4 bases, and 10 bases stayed unmatched. The germline CDR1 and CDR2 sequences are SGHNT and YENEEA. CDR3 length equals 16 residues. DNA of the CDR3: TGTGCCAGCAGCTTATCCAGCGGGAACTTTCGAGAGACCCAGTACTTC. It encodes CASSLSSGNFRETQYF.

This clonotype was detected many times. The CDR3 here is CSVRLGGADTQYF. CDR3 nucleotides: TGCAGCGTTCGTTTGGGGGGCGCAGATACGCAGTATTTT. The rearrangement links TRBV29-1 to TRBJ2-3; D assignment may be TRBD1 or TRBD2 (6 bases each). In germline, CDR1 is SQVTM, CDR2 ANQGSEA. Trimming stripped 5 bases from V and 4 bases from J, with 13 bases between. The CDR3 sequence is 13 residues long.

The table lists this clonotype with many counts. The chain is built from TRBV28 and TRBJ2-3; no firm D call. Germline lookup yields CDR1 MDHEN and CDR2 SYDVKM. Trimming stripped 6 bases from V and 1 base from J, with 14 bases between. The CDR3 sequence is 15 residues long. CDR3: CASSPDGSGTDTQYF. The CDR3 region has the DNA TGTGCCAGCAGCCCGGACGGCTCAGGCACAGATACGCAGTATTTT.

Ten or more counts support this clonotype. The J gene is TRBJ2-3, the V gene TRBV20-1; D might be TRBD2 (5 bases). Deletions cut 1 base from V and 4 bases from J, with 15 bases between. CDR3 length: 15 residues. CDR1 and CDR2 (germline): DFQATT, SNEGSKA (reference sequence). In DNA form, the CDR3 reads TGCAGTGCTAGAGTGGCGGGTTTGGACTCAGATACGCAGTATTTT. Protein: CSARVAGLDSDTQYF.

This clonotype showed up just a few times. This chain connects TRBV12-3 or TRBV12-4 to TRBJ1-5, with TRBD1 as a possible D gene (6 bases). Trimming removed 7 bases at V and 2 bases at J, with 9 bases between. The CDR3 runs to 13 residues. The CDR3 bases are TGTGCCAGCAACAGGGCTGGCAATCAGCCCCAGCATTTT. Its protein product is CASNRAGNQPQHF.

The table lists this clonotype with a few counts. The gene calls are TRBV12-3 or TRBV12-4 and TRBJ2-7; maybe TRBD1 (5 bases). Trimming took 1 base from V and 6 from J, leaving 10 bases between them. The CDR3 is 13 amino acids. The CDR3 nucleotides read TGTGCCAGCAGTTTAGATGCAGGGCGCGAGCAGTACTTC. Its translation is CASSLDAGREQYF.

This rearrangement joins TRBV6-5 to TRBJ2-7; 12 nucleotides line up with TRBD1. Germline CDR1 reads MNHEY; CDR2 reads SVGAGI. V lost 2 bases to trimming and J lost 5 bases; unmatched junction nucleotides: 4. CDR3 length: 15 residues. The CDR3 DNA reads as TGTGCCAGCAGTTACCGGGACAGGGGGCGCGACGAGCAGTACTTC. Translation: CASSYRDRGRDEQYF.

This clonotype was detected only a few times. The rearrangement uses TRBV5-1 and TRBJ2-1, with 9 bases aligning to TRBD2. CDR3 length equals 16 residues. CDR1 is SGHRS, CDR2 YFSETQ, per germline. V shed 4 bases and J 5 bases; nucleotides not matched to a gene: 10. This chain's CDR3 is CASSIGSGLAHNEQFF. CDR3 sequence (DNA): TGCGCCAGCAGCATCGGGTCGGGACTAGCCCACAATGAGCAGTTCTTC.

This clonotype was seen repeatedly, ten times or more. V gene TRBV24-1 combines with J gene TRBJ2-1, with D maybe TRBD2 (5 bases). CDR3 size: 16 residues. The germline CDR1 and CDR2 sequences are KGHDR and SFDVKD. V was pared by 3 bases and J by 2 bases, with 13 bases between. Here the CDR3 reads CATSDPLGEAYNEQFF. The CDR3 DNA is TGTGCCACCAGTGATCCCCTCGGGGAAGCCTACAATGAGCAGTTCTTC.

This clonotype showed up many times. The DNA for the CDR3 is TGCAGTGCTAGAGATGGGGGACGGTTACAAGAGACCCAGTACTTC. It yields the protein CSARDGGRLQETQYF. This rearrangement joins TRBV20-1 to TRBJ2-5; D tentatively reads TRBD1 or TRBD2 (5 bases each). Germline loops: CDR1 DFQATT, CDR2 SNEGSKA (reference sequence). Trimming removed 0 bases at V and 2 bases at J, with 13 bases between. CDR3 length equals 15 residues.